The rows below give T cell receptor beta chains drawn from one sample of a study of T cells in Graves' hyperthyroidism and ophthalmopathy. TCRdb recomputed calls from the multiplex PCR reads with MiXCR, one row per CDR3 protein. The data contain around 180,000 distinct CDR3 sequences, over 15% of them singletons. Input material: blood. The receptors shown here come from a woman aged 45-60 years with Graves' hyperthyroidism. The CDR3 runs from the conserved cysteine through the conserved F or W. The D gene is left open where the match is weak. Size values are once, few and many counts, or a class for expanded clones, and some rows have none.

J gene,D gene,V gene,clone size,CDR3 DNA,CDR3 protein
TRBJ2-3,TRBD2,TRBV28,many,TGTGCCAGCACCCGTCGCTGGCGGGGGGTGACAGATACGCAGTATTTT,CASTRRWRGVTDTQYF
TRBJ1-6,.,TRBV19,many,TGTGCCAGTAGTGCTGGACAGACAAGCTATAATTCACCCCTCCACTTT,CASSAGQTSYNSPLHF
TRBJ2-7,.,TRBV4-1,many,TGCGCCAGCAGCGAAACGACGGACGGTGAATCCTACGAGCAGTACTTC,CASSETTDGESYEQYF
TRBJ1-2,.,TRBV11-2,many,TGTGCCAGCAGCCCCGTCAAGGGGGGGATAGATGGCTACACCTTC,CASSPVKGGIDGYTF
TRBJ2-2,TRBD2,TRBV2,many,TGTGCCAGCAGTCTAGAAGCGGGGGGTATCGGGGAGCTGTTTTTT,CASSLEAGGIGELFF
TRBJ1-1,.,TRBV2,many,TGTGCCAGCAGAAAGGTGACGGGGAACACTGAAGCTTTCTTT,CASRKVTGNTEAFF
TRBJ2-5,.,TRBV11-3,.,TGTGCCAGCAGCCAGACAGGACCTCAAGAGACCCAGTACTTC,CASSQTGPQETQYF
TRBJ1-2,.,TRBV28,many,TGTGCCAGCAGTTCCAGGGGTCTGGGCTACACCTTC,CASSSRGLGYTF
TRBJ2-5,.,TRBV7-8,many,TGTGCCAGCAGCTTCGGGGCAAGGACAAGCGCTAAAGAGACCCAGTACTTC,CASSFGARTSAKETQYF
TRBJ1-2,.,TRBV9,.,TGTGCCAGCAGCGTAGCTGGGGGGCATGGCTACACCTTC,CASSVAGGHGYTF
TRBJ2-5,TRBD2,TRBV7-9,many,TGTGCCAGCAGGGCTCGACTAGCGGGGGGGAAAGAGACCCAGTACTTC,CASRARLAGGKETQYF
TRBJ1-5,.,TRBV6-1,many,TGTGCCAGCAGTGACGGTGGGCAGCCCCAGCATTTT,CASSDGGQPQHF
TRBJ2-3,TRBD2,TRBV28,many,TGTGCCAGCAGTTTCCTAGCGGGGGGGGGCACAGATACGCAGTATTTT,CASSFLAGGGTDTQYF
TRBJ2-1,.,TRBV7-9,many,TGTGCCAGCAGCTTAGCGGGCGGGACATCTCCCTCCAATGAGCAGTTCTTC,CASSLAGGTSPSNEQFF
TRBJ1-2,.,TRBV20-1,many,TGCAGTGCCGTCCGAAGGAGGAGAGGAAGGGCCTTC,CSAVRRRRGRAF
TRBJ1-1,.,TRBV3-1,many,TGTGCCAGCAGCCAAGATTTTTCTGGAGAGGAAACTGAAGCTTTCTTT,CASSQDFSGEETEAFF
TRBJ1-4,.,TRBV15,few,TGTGCCACCAGCAGGGCCACGAGTGGAGAAAAACTGTTTTTT,CATSRATSGEKLFF
TRBJ1-2,TRBD1,TRBV3-1,many,TGTGCCAGCAGCCAAACCCCCGGGACAGGGGCTGGCTACACCTTC,CASSQTPGTGAGYTF
TRBJ2-3,TRBD1,TRBV11-1,.,TGTGCCAGCAGCTTAGTCGCAGGGGGCATAGATACGCAGTATTTT,CASSLVAGGIDTQYF
TRBJ1-5,.,TRBV19,many,TGTGCCAGTCACCCCCGGGACATCAATCAGCCCCAGCATTTT,CASHPRDINQPQHF
TRBJ2-1,TRBD1,TRBV11-3,many,TGTGCCAGCAGCTCGCCGGGACAGGGTGTCGATGAGCAGTTCTTC,CASSSPGQGVDEQFF
TRBJ1-1,TRBD1,TRBV20-1,once,TGCAGTGCTGGGACAGTAGTAGATGGTCCCATGAACACTGAAGCTTTCTTT,CSAGTVVDGPMNTEAFF
TRBJ1-1,.,TRBV29-1,few,TGCAGCGGTGATAGGGGCCGGAACACTGAAGCTTTCTTT,CSGDRGRNTEAFF
TRBJ1-5,TRBD1,TRBV28,.,TGTGCCAGCAGTTCCCCACGGACAGGGGATGGTCAGCCCCAGCATTTT,CASSSPRTGDGQPQHF
TRBJ2-1,.,TRBV19,.,TGTGCCAGTAACTTCGGGCTCCTTAAATTCAATGAGCAGTTCTTC,CASNFGLLKFNEQFF
TRBJ2-3,TRBD2,TRBV12-5,.,TGTGCTAGTGGTTTGGTACGCCGGACTAGCGGGGGGGCAGATACGCAGTATTTT,CASGLVRRTSGGADTQYF
TRBJ2-1,TRBD1,TRBV9,many,TGTGCCAGCAGCCAAGGACAGGGGTTTTTACGGAAGAATGAGCAGTTCTTC,CASSQGQGFLRKNEQFF
TRBJ2-7,.,TRBV6-1,many,TGTGCCAGCAGCCGGACATTGGTCTACGAGCAGTACTTC,CASSRTLVYEQYF
TRBJ2-1,.,TRBV7-3,many,TGTGCCAGCAGCTGGGGGTCTAGCCGAGACGAGCAGTTCTTC,CASSWGSSRDEQFF
TRBJ2-3,.,TRBV5-1,many,TGCGCCAGCAGATACGGTACGGGCACAGATACGCAGTATTTT,CASRYGTGTDTQYF
TRBJ2-3,.,TRBV18,many,TGTGCCAGCTCACCAGAGGCCTATACAGATACGCAGTATTTT,CASSPEAYTDTQYF
TRBJ2-5,TRBD2,TRBV29-1,.,TGCAGCGTTGTTCCCCGGACTAGCGGCCCAGGGTGGCAAGAGACCCAGTACTTC,CSVVPRTSGPGWQETQYF
TRBJ1-2,.,TRBV12-3/TRBV12-4,many,TGTGCCAGCGCTCCCGGAGCGGGGGGGGCTGAAGGCTACACCTTC,CASAPGAGGAEGYTF
TRBJ2-6,TRBD1,TRBV18,few,TGTGCCAGCTCACCACCGGGACAGGGTAATAGGGCCAACGTCCTGACTTTC,CASSPPGQGNRANVLTF
TRBJ1-6,.,TRBV15,few,TGTGCCACCGGGGTCACGTATAATTCACCCCTCCACTTT,CATGVTYNSPLHF
TRBJ2-1,TRBD2,TRBV24-1,many,TGTGCCACCAGTGATCCCGGGTTAGGAAGAGTGGGAGGGTCGGATGAGCAGTTCTTC,CATSDPGLGRVGGSDEQFF
TRBJ2-5,TRBD1,TRBV24-1,many,TGTGCCACCAGTGACCGACGGGCAGGGGGCCTAGAGACCCAGTACTTC,CATSDRRAGGLETQYF
TRBJ1-1,.,TRBV6-1,many,TGTGCCAGCCCCCGGTGGCCCCCGGGACATAATAGGGGGGGCACTGAAGCTTTCTTT,CASPRWPPGHNRGGTEAFF
TRBJ1-5,.,TRBV9,.,TGTGCCAGCAGCGCCTTACCGGACAGCAATCAGCCCCAGCATTTT,CASSALPDSNQPQHF
TRBJ1-2,TRBD1,TRBV28,.,TGTGCCAGCAGTCCGGACAGGGACAGCTATGGCTACACCTTC,CASSPDRDSYGYTF
TRBJ1-1,.,TRBV10-3,many,TGTGCCGCTGATTCGGGGGCTGAAGCTTTCTTT,CAADSGAEAFF
TRBJ2-1,TRBD2,TRBV29-1,many,TGCAGCGTTCTAGCGGGGGGGTACAATGAGCAGTTCTTC,CSVLAGGYNEQFF
TRBJ1-4,.,TRBV7-2,many,TGTGCCAGCAGCTCCCCACAAGGTGAAAAACTGTTTTTT,CASSSPQGEKLFF
TRBJ1-5,.,TRBV28,.,TGTGCCAGCAGGGCCCCTGTGGGGGAGGGGCAGCCCCAGCATTTT,CASRAPVGEGQPQHF
TRBJ2-4,.,TRBV6-2/TRBV6-3,many,TGTGCCAGCAGTTACTCTGGGGGGAGGAACATTCAGTACTTC,CASSYSGGRNIQYF
TRBJ2-7,.,TRBV7-9,.,TGTGCCAGCAGCCCGAGCGGCCAGCCCTACGAGCAGTACTTC,CASSPSGQPYEQYF
TRBJ2-7,.,TRBV19,few,TGTGCCAGTAGTCGCCCCGGGACGACATACGAGCAGTACTTC,CASSRPGTTYEQYF
TRBJ1-2,.,TRBV13,.,TGTGCCAGCAGCTTAGGTCGGGACTCCGCCTTCTATGGCTACACCTTC,CASSLGRDSAFYGYTF
TRBJ1-5,.,TRBV19,many,TGTGCCAGTAGTACACCCGCGGGAGGACAGATCAATCAGCCCCAGCATTTT,CASSTPAGGQINQPQHF